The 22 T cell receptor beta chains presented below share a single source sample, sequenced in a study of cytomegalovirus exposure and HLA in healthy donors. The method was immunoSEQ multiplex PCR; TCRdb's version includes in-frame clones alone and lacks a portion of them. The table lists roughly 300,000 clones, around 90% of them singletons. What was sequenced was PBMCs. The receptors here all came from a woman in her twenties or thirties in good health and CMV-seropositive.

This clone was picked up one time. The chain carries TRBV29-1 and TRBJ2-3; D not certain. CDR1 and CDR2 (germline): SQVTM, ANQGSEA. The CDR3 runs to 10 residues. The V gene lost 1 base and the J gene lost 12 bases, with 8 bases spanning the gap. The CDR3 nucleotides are TGCAGCGTTGAAGCGGTGGCCCAGTATTTT. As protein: CSVEAVAQYF.

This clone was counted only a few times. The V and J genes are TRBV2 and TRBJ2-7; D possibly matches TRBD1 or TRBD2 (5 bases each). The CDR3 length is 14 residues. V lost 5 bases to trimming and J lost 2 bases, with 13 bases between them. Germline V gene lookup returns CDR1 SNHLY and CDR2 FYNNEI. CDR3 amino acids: CASSSWDRPYEQYF. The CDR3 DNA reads TGTGCCAGCAGTTCATGGGACCGACCCTACGAGCAGTACTTC.

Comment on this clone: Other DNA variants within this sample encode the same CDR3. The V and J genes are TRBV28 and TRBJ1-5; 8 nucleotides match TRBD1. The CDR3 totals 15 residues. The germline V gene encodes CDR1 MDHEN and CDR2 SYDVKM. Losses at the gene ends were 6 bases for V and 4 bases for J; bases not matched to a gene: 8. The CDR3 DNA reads TGTGCCAGCAGCCCCGGACAGGGAGGAAATCAGCCCCAGCATTTT. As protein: CASSPGQGGNQPQHF.

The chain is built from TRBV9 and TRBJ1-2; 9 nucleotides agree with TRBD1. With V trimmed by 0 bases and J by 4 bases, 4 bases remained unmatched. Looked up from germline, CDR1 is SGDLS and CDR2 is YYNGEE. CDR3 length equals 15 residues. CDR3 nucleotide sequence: TGTGCCAGCAGCGTAGTGGGACAGGGTTCCTATGGCTACACCTTC. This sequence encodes CASSVVGQGSYGYTF.

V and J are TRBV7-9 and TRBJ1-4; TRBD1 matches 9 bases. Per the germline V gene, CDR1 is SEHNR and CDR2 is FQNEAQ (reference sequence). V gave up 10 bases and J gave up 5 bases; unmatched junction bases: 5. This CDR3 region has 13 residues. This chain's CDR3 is CAIQDRGNEKLFF. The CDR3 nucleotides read TGTGCCATCCAGGACAGGGGAAATGAAAAACTGTTTTTT.

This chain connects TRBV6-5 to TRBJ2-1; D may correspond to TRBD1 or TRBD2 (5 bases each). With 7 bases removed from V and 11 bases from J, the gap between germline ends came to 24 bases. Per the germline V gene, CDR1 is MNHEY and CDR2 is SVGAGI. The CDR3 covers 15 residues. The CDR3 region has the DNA TGTGCCAGCACCAATTTTGGGGGTATAGTGAATCAGCAGTTCTTC. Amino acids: CASTNFGGIVNQQFF.

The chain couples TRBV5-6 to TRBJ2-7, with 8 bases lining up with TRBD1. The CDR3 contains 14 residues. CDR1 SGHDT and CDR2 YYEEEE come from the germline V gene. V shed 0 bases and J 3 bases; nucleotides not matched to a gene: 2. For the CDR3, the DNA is TGTGCCAGCAGCTTGGAGGACAGGGTCTACGAGCAGTACTTC. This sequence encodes CASSLEDRVYEQYF. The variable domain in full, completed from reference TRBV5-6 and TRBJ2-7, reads DAGVTQSPTHLIKTRGQQVTLRCSPKSGHDTVSWYQQALGQGPQFIFQYYEEEERQRGNFPDRFSGHQFPNYSSELNVNALLLGDSALYLCASSLEDRVYEQYFGPGTRLTVT.

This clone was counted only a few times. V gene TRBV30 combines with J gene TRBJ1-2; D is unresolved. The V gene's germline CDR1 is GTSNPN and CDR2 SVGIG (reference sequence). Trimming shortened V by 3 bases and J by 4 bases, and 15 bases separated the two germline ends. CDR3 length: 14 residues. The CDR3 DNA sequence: TGTGCCTGGAGCCCCGGGCTACTCTTCTATGGCTACACCTTC. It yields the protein CAWSPGLLFYGYTF.

The CDR3 region has the DNA TGCGCCAGCAGCCAAGATTCGGGCGGGAGGGCCACTGAGCAGTTCTTC. As protein: CASSQDSGGRATEQFF. V and J are TRBV4-3 and TRBJ2-1, with 9 bases that match TRBD2. J lost 9 bases, V lost 0 bases, and 9 bases had no gene match. The CDR3 spans 16 residues. Germline V gene data show CDR1 as LGHNA and CDR2 as YSLEER.

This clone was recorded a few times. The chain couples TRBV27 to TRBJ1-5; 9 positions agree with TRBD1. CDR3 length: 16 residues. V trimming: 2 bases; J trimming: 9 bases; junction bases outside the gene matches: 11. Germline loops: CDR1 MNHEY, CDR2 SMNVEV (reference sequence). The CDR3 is CASSLKGQGGGLPQHF. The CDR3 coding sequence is TGTGCCAGCAGTTTAAAGGGACAGGGAGGTGGTCTGCCCCAGCATTTT.

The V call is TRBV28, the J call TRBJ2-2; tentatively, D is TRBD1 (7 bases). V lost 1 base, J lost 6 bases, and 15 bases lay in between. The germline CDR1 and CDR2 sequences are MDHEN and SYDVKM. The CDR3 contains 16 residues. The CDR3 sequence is CASSLSGGRRPGELFF. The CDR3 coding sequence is TGTGCCAGCAGTTTATCAGGGGGGCGCCGTCCCGGGGAGCTGTTTTTT.

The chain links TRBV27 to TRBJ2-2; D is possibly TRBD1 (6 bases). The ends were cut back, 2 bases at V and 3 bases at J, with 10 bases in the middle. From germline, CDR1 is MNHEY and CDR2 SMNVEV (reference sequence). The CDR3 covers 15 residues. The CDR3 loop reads CASSLIGGYTGELFF. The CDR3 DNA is TGTGCCAGCAGTTTAATTGGGGGCTACACCGGGGAGCTGTTTTTT.

The CDR3 reads CASSAGGAYGYTF. As DNA, the CDR3 is TGTGCCAGCAGCGCAGGGGGCGCATATGGCTACACCTTC. The chain joins TRBV7-9 to TRBJ1-2; 8 bases are shared with TRBD1. Trimming took 5 bases from V and 5 from J; bases not matched to a gene: 4. Germline V gene sequence: CDR1 SEHNR, CDR2 FQNEAQ (reference sequence). The CDR3 runs to 13 residues.

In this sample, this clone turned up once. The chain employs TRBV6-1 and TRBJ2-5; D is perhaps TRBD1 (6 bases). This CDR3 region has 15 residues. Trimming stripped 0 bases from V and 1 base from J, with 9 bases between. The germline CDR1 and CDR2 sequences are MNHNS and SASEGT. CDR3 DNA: TGTGCCAGCAGTGAAGCGCTAGGGGGCCAAGAGACCCAGTACTTC. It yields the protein CASSEALGGQETQYF.

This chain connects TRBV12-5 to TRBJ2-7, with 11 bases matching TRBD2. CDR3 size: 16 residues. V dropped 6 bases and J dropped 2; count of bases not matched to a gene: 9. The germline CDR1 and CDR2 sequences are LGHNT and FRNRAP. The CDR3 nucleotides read TGTGCTAGTGGGACTCCTAGCGGGAGGTCCCCCTACGAGCAGTACTTC. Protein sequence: CASGTPSGRSPYEQYF.

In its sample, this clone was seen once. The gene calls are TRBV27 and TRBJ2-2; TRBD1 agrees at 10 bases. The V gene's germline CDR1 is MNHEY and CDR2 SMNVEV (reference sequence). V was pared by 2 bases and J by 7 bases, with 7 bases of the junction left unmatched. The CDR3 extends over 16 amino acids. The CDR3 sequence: CASSLDRGRIGGELFF. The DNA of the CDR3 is TGTGCCAGCAGTTTAGACAGGGGGCGAATTGGCGGGGAGCTGTTTTTT.

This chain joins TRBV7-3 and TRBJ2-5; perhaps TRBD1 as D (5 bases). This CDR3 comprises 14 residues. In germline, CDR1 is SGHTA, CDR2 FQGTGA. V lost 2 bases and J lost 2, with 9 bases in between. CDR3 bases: TGTGCCAGCAGCTTATGGGGCGGACAAGAGACCCAGTACTTC. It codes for CASSLWGGQETQYF. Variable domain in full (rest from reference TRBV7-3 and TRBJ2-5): GAGVSQTPSNKVTEKGKYVELRCDPISGHTALYWYRQSLGQGPEFLIYFQGTGAADDSGLPNDRFFAVRPEGSVSTLKIQRTERGDSAVYLCASSLWGGQETQYFGPGTRLLVL.

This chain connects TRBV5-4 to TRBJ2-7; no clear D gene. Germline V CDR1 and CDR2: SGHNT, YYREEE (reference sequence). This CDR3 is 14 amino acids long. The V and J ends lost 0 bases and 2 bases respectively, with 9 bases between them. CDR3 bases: TGTGCCAGCAGCTTGGAGGCCTCCGCCTACGAGCAGTACTTC. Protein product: CASSLEASAYEQYF.

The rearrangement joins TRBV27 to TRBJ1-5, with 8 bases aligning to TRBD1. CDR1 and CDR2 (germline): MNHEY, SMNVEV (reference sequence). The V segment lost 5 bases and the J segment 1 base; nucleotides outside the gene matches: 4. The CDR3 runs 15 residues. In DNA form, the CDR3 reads TGTGCCAGCAGTGCAACAGGGGGGAGCAATCAGCCCCAGCATTTT. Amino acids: CASSATGGSNQPQHF.

The CDR3 bases are TGTGCCAGCAGTGAGGTTAGCGGGAGTTCGAAGACCCAGTACTTC. It specifies CASSEVSGSSKTQYF. The rearrangement uses TRBV2 and TRBJ2-5; 9 bases map to TRBD2. CDR1 is SNHLY, CDR2 FYNNEI, per germline. CDR3 length equals 15 residues. V shed 3 bases, J shed 6 bases, and the junction held 8 bases outside the gene matches.

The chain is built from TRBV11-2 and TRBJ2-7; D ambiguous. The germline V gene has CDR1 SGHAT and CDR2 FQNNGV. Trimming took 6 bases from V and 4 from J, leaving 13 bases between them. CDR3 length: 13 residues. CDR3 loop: CASSFLAVYEQYF. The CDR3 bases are TGTGCCAGCAGTTTCCTCGCAGTGTACGAGCAGTACTTC. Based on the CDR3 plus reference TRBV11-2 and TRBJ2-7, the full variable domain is EAGVAQSPRYKIIEKRQSVAFWCNPISGHATLYWYQQILGQGPKLLIQFQNNGVVDDSQLPKDRFSAERLKGVDSTLKIQPAKLEDSAVYLCASSFLAVYEQYFGPGTRLTVT.

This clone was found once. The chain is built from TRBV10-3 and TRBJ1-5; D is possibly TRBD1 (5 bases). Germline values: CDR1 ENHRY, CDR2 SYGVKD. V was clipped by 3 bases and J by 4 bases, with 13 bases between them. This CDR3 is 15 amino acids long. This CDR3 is CAISEWGNGNQPQHF. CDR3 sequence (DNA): TGTGCCATCAGTGAATGGGGGAATGGGAATCAGCCCCAGCATTTT.